This is a list of T cell receptor beta chains from one sample in a study of cytomegalovirus exposure and HLA in healthy donors. Libraries were prepared by immunoSEQ multiplex PCR; TCRdb keeps only in-frame clonotypes and omits some of them. The sample contains 150,000 to 200,000 clones, around four fifths of which appear only once. Source material: PBMCs. These receptor sequences come from a man between 18 and 35 years old in good health and CMV-seropositive. Each CDR3 is given with its conserved first and last residue. The order of the fields is V gene, J gene, CDR3 protein.

>TRBV27|TRBJ2-1
CASSSPRDRGTEQFF
>TRBV9|TRBJ2-1
CASSVGMTGVDEQLF
>TRBV29-1|TRBJ2-1
CSVGGQGDYNEQFF
>TRBV2|TRBJ1-2
CASSGGSYDYGYTF
>TRBV7-9|TRBJ2-1
CASSRGTGGINEQFF
>TRBV9|TRBJ2-1
CASSVAGGNYEQFF
>TRBV4-2|TRBJ1-1
CASSQGATNTEAFF
>TRBV27|TRBJ2-7
CASSAHRDRVHGQYF
>TRBV28|TRBJ1-2
CASSEDRALGYTF
>TRBV9|TRBJ1-1
CASSVTAGNTEAFF
>TRBV27|TRBJ1-5
CASSFDRGQPQHF
>TRBV5-4|TRBJ2-7
CASSLASGGASSYEQYF
>TRBV27|TRBJ1-2
CASSLQGDYGYTF
>TRBV29-1|TRBJ2-5
CSLGQAWGETQYF
>TRBV13|TRBJ1-1
CASSSRGAFF
>TRBV5-6|TRBJ2-3
CASSLSGGASQYF
>TRBV30|TRBJ2-2
CAWISGANTGELFF
>TRBV5-1|TRBJ2-7
CASSFRDTSYEQYF